A single T cell receptor (beta chain) is shown here with its context. Its antigen remains unidentified. This specimen comes from a study of T-cell memory formation after mild COVID-19. MiXCR was run by TCRdb on the 5' RACE reads, yielding one entry per CDR3 protein. Of hundreds of thousands of distinct CDR3 sequences in the sample, approximately 18% were seen once. Trimming took 5 bases from V and 0 from J, leaving 22 bases between them. The germline gives CDR1 MGHDK, CDR2 SYGVNS. This CDR3 is built from 18 residues. Study outcomes and limitations: Pre-infection memory already had some responding clones, implying cross-reactive memory joined.

The J gene is TRBJ1-2, the V gene TRBV25-1; TRBD1 is a possible D gene (6 bases). Sequencing input: PBMCs or a T cell subset sorted from them (not recorded which). This clonotype was obtained from an adult woman who had mild COVID-19 (a few samples of this study predate the infection). Cell type and time point are not known. The CDR3 region has the DNA TGTGCCAGCAGTCCCCAGTTAGGGGGGGCGACGGCTAACTATGGCTACACCTTC. It translates to CASSPQLGGATANYGYTF.